This TCR beta chain was captured in a study of beta chain features in type 1 diabetes. Whole-study results and caveats: Over-representation of high TCR-expressing cells was a possible consequence of cDNA sequencing.

Points on this clone: Its antigen is still unknown.

All of the isolated RNA was reverse transcribed, so expressed TCRB transcripts were sequenced. Reads from naive, central memory and regulatory T cell samples averaged about 3.3 million. Some clones are missing from TCRdb's copy, which holds only in-frame ones; the method was immunoSEQ multiplex PCR. The data show hundreds of thousands of clones, 14% seen once. The CDR3 is 17 residues long. V lost 4 bases, J lost 5 bases, and 23 bases lay in between. CDR1 and CDR2 (germline): SGHNT, YYREEE (reference sequence). A heparinised blood draw that averaged roughly 100 mL was obtained once from each donor. Purities over 95% were achieved in all sorted populations.

Sequencing was done on a sample of central memory CD4+ T cells from blood. This chain connects TRBV5-4 to TRBJ2-3, with a possible D match to TRBD2 (6 bases). The receptor comes from a man aged 25 to 40 in good health. The CDR3 nucleotides read TGTGCCAGCAGCATGGGAATCGGTCAGGGAGGTCAAGATACGCAGTATTTT. Its translation: CASSMGIGQGGQDTQYF.